This T cell receptor beta chain is from a study of blood T cell repertoires in COVID-19. Turning to the study itself: Acute and convalescent COVID-19 specimens originated in the United States, Italy and Spain. From T cells, B-cell-depleted T cells, or PBMCs came the material, which was cDNA or gDNA.

Seattle's enrolled individuals joined amid active infection and were then monitored longitudinally. Germline assignment: CDR1 SGHRS and CDR2 YFSETQ. Deletions cut 4 bases from V and 1 base from J, with 18 bases between. The length of the CDR3 is 16 residues. Original handling: Using reference gene primer amplification, nucleated cell counts were estimated. Only in-frame clones appear in the TCRdb table, and some are missing; sequencing was by immunoSEQ multiplex PCR. The DNA gave D and trimming, while V, J and clone size come from that table. The sample shows about 200,000 clones, 70% to 80% of them seen only once.

The sequence was obtained from a middle-aged woman with COVID-19, enrolled during active disease. This chain links TRBV5-1 with TRBJ2-7, with D possibly TRBD1 on 5 matching bases. What was sequenced was peripheral blood. The CDR3 is CASSDQPGLESYEQYF. In nucleotides, the CDR3 is TGCGCCAGCAGCGACCAGCCAGGGTTGGAGTCCTACGAGCAGTACTTC.